The source of this TCR beta chain is a study of blood T cell repertoires in COVID-19. Study as a whole: COVID-19 samples collected from the United States, Italy and Spain covered acute and convalescent phases.

Authors' processing steps: By means of reference gene primer amplification, nucleated cell counts were estimated. The data were produced by immunoSEQ multiplex PCR, yet TCRdb's version contains in-frame clones alone and is incomplete. V, J and clone size reflect that table, while D and trimming were determined from the DNA. The data show approximately 71,000 clones, around nine tenths seen once. In germline, CDR1 is SNHLY, CDR2 FYNNEI. V shed 10 bases and J 4 bases; nucleotides not matched to a gene: 19. CDR3 length: 17 residues. The sequencing input was peripheral blood. This receptor was obtained from a woman younger than 30 with acute or convalescent COVID-19. The gene calls are TRBV2 and TRBJ2-7, with 10 bases lining up with TRBD2. The CDR3, as DNA: TGTGCCACCCAGGAAAGGGAAGGACTAGCGGTTATTTACGAGCAGTACTTC. Translating it yields CATQEREGLAVIYEQYF.